Shown below are 9 T cell receptor beta chains from a single sample sequenced in a study of monozygotic twins with inflammatory bowel disease. For each CDR3 protein, TCRdb gives one entry from its re-call of the 5' RACE reads, without DNA. The sample's table shows fewer than 550,000 distinct CDR3 sequences. Material for sequencing was blood. Receptors originate from a human donor with ulcerative colitis or Crohn's disease, or a healthy co-twin of an affected twin (not recorded which).

The chain's CDR3 is CASSQPTGATNEKLFF. The V gene is TRBV5-1, the J gene TRBJ1-4; no DNA is available, so the TRBD1 call from TCRdb remains unchecked. The length of the CDR3 is 16 residues. CDR1 is SGHRS and CDR2 is YFSETQ in the germline V gene.

The chain is built from TRBV9 and TRBJ2-3. Germline CDR1 and CDR2: SGDLS and YYNGEE. This CDR3 has 14 residues. CDR3 protein: CASSPDLGEDTQYF.

The CDR3 here is CASSLIPGGKNTEAFF. This rearrangement joins TRBV5-1 to TRBJ1-1; there is no DNA to check the TCRdb D call of TRBD1. Germline V gene lookup returns CDR1 SGHRS and CDR2 YFSETQ. The CDR3 is 16 residues long.

The rearrangement uses TRBV20-1 and TRBJ1-3. Per germline, CDR1 DFQATT and CDR2 SNEGSKA (reference sequence). This CDR3 is built from 13 residues. CDR3 in amino acids: CSAKKHSGNTIYF.

The chain joins TRBV12-3 or TRBV12-4 to TRBJ2-7. The CDR3 spans 13 residues. CDR3 protein: CASSATVTYEQYF.

V is TRBV15 and J is TRBJ2-1; TCRdb gives TRBD1 as the D gene, but with no DNA this cannot be confirmed. CDR1 and CDR2 from the germline V gene are LNHNV and YYDKDF (reference sequence). The CDR3 totals 17 residues. CDR3 in amino acids: CATSRGGTRMDYNEQFF.

V usage is TRBV27 and J usage is TRBJ2-5; with no DNA, the TCRdb D assignment of TRBD1 cannot be verified. CDR1 is MNHEY, CDR2 SMNVEV, per germline (reference sequence). The CDR3 totals 14 residues. The CDR3 sequence: CASSLGLGTETQYF.

The chain has TRBV5-1 and TRBJ2-4. This CDR3 is 14 amino acids long. Germline CDR1 reads SGHRS; CDR2 reads YFSETQ. The CDR3 sequence is CASSPDPNSVIQYF.

The chain uses TRBV6-2 or TRBV6-3 and TRBJ2-1; the D call of TRBD1 rests on TCRdb alone, since no DNA is present to check it. This CDR3 is built from 15 residues. In germline, CDR1 is MNHEY, CDR2 SVGEGT. CDR3 amino acids: CASSYLDSTYNEQFF.